The next 18 T cell receptor beta chains were all read from a single sample in a study of T cells in Graves' hyperthyroidism and ophthalmopathy. Authors of the study amplified TCR beta CDR3 regions from RNA transcripts. The HTBI primer set was used in a first-round RT-PCR of the TCR CDR3. TCRdb re-analysed the multiplex PCR reads in MiXCR, keeping a single row per CDR3 protein. This table holds some 180,000 distinct CDR3 sequences, about a sixth found once. Input material: blood. These receptors all stem from a woman in her 50s with Graves' hyperthyroidism.

About this clonotype itself: It may be a read error: a sequence one base away is much more abundant. The genes are TRBV28 and TRBJ1-1; D perhaps matches TRBD1 (6 bases). The CDR3 length is 12 residues. Germline V gene data show CDR1 as MDHEN and CDR2 as SYDVKM. The CDR3 bases are TGTGCCAGCAAAAGGGGGGGGACTGAAGCTCTCTTT. It specifies CASKRGGTEALF.

This clonotype was seen at least ten times. The chain couples TRBV5-1 to TRBJ2-7; no clear D. Trimming cost V 0 bases and J 1 base, with 5 bases left between them. CDR3 length: 13 residues. From germline, CDR1 is SGHRS and CDR2 YFSETQ. This CDR3 reads CASSLVGSYEQYF. CDR3 DNA sequence: TGCGCCAGCAGCTTGGTGGGATCCTACGAGCAGTACTTC.

This clonotype was observed many times. The chain uses TRBV7-9 and TRBJ2-7; D not certain. In germline, CDR1 is SEHNR, CDR2 FQNEAQ (reference sequence). There are 11 residues in the CDR3. The V gene lost 5 bases and the J gene lost 0 bases, with 2 bases spanning the gap. The chain's CDR3 is CASSASYEQYF. As DNA, the CDR3 is TGTGCCAGCAGCGCCTCCTACGAGCAGTACTTC.

This chain links TRBV7-2 with TRBJ2-1; 8 nucleotides align to TRBD2. This CDR3 spans 14 amino acids. Looked up from germline, CDR1 is SGHTA and CDR2 is FQGNSA. The V gene end was trimmed by 2 bases and the J gene end by 9 bases; junction bases not matched to a gene: 6. CDR3 sequence reads: CASSLTAGGIEQFF. Here the CDR3 DNA reads TGTGCCAGCAGCTTAACCGCGGGGGGCATTGAGCAGTTCTTC.

This clonotype was recorded a few times. A read error may produce the germline difference seen at one junction end. The chain links TRBV6-5 to TRBJ2-3; D assignment may be TRBD1 or TRBD2 (7 bases each). The length of the CDR3 is 16 residues. Germline assignment: CDR1 MNHEY and CDR2 SVGAGI. The chain's CDR3 is CASSYGGQGGTDTQYF. The CDR3 region has the DNA TGTGCCAGCAGTTACGGTGGGCAGGGGGGGACAGATACGCAATATTTT.

This clonotype was counted between two and nine times. A clone one base away is much larger, so this may be a read error. This chain links TRBV2 with TRBJ1-2; 8 bases agree with TRBD1. V shed 7 bases and J 4 bases; nucleotides not matched to a gene: 5. The CDR3 has 13 residues. Germline V CDR1 and CDR2: SNHLY, FYNNEI. The CDR3, as DNA: TGTGCCAGCAAAGGACAGGGTTTCTATGGCTACACCTTC. It specifies CASKGQGFYGYTF.

This clonotype was seen a handful of times. V is TRBV12-3 or TRBV12-4 and J is TRBJ1-1, with a tentative D call TRBD1 (6 bases). The CDR3 consists of 16 residues. The V gene lost 3 bases and the J gene lost 2 bases, with 16 bases spanning the gap. The CDR3 DNA reads TGTGCCAGCAGTTTTTTCTCGGACAGCGTAAACACTGAAGCTTTCTTT. It is translated as CASSFFSDSVNTEAFF.

Concerning this clonotype: This may be a read error: a much more frequent sequence differs by one nucleotide. This chain uses TRBV28 with TRBJ2-7, with 7 bases identical to TRBD1. CDR3 size: 12 residues. Germline assignment: CDR1 MDHEN and CDR2 SYDVKM. Trimming took 6 bases from V and 4 from J; bases not matched to a gene: 3. The CDR3 nucleotides read TGTGCCAGCAGCCGGGGACAGTACGAGCAGTACTTC. Encoded protein: CASSRGQYEQYF.

This clonotype was seen a few times. J is TRBJ1-1 and V is TRBV9, with unresolved D. The V and J ends lost 1 base and 1 base respectively, with 11 bases between them. Per the germline V gene, CDR1 is SGDLS and CDR2 is YYNGEE. There are 15 residues in the CDR3. The CDR3 DNA reads TGTGCCAGCAGCGTATTCGGGGAAGGGAACACTGAAGCTTTCTTT. As protein: CASSVFGEGNTEAFF.

This clonotype has at least ten counts. The chain couples TRBV19 to TRBJ1-1; D may be TRBD1 (5 bases). V lost 8 bases and J 1 base, leaving 17 bases between the germline ends. Germline CDR1 and CDR2: LNHDA and SQIVND (reference sequence). This CDR3 is 15 amino acids long. The CDR3 is CASVLRGTANTEAFF. As DNA, the CDR3 is TGTGCCAGTGTACTAAGGGGTACAGCGAACACTGAAGCTTTCTTT.

This clonotype was recorded a few times. The genes are TRBV3-1 and TRBJ2-3, with 9 nucleotides matching TRBD2. The CDR3 contains 18 residues. With 1 base clipped from V and 4 bases from J, the junction kept 12 bases outside the gene matches. Germline lookup yields CDR1 LGHDT and CDR2 YNNKEL (reference sequence). The CDR3 bases are TGTGCCAGCAGCCAAGTAGTTGGCGGGGGGGCCTTATCAGATACGCAGTATTTT. This encodes CASSQVVGGGALSDTQYF.

This clonotype was picked up a small number of times. The genes are TRBV20-1 and TRBJ2-1, with 9 bases fitting TRBD2. V was pared by 5 bases and J by 8 bases, with 10 bases of the junction left unmatched. This CDR3 contains 14 residues. Germline-derived CDR1 and CDR2 are DFQATT and SNEGSKA (reference sequence). CDR3 region: CSAPLAGGVDEQFF. The CDR3 region has the DNA TGCAGTGCTCCATTGGCGGGGGGGGTAGATGAGCAGTTCTTC.

This chain uses TRBV4-3 with TRBJ1-2; TRBD1 aligns across 7 bases. The CDR3 extends over 16 amino acids. V lost 5 bases to trimming and J lost 4 bases; unmatched junction nucleotides: 13. Looked up from germline, CDR1 is LGHNA and CDR2 is YSLEER. The CDR3 DNA reads TGCGCCAGCAGCACCTCCGTAGCGGGACAGATCTATGGCTACACCTTC. Protein: CASSTSVAGQIYGYTF.

This clonotype was counted ten times or more. The J gene is TRBJ2-3, the V gene TRBV7-6; 7 positions match TRBD2. Trimming took 4 bases from V and 9 from J; bases not matched to a gene: 7. The CDR3 extends over 13 amino acids. Per the germline V gene, CDR1 is SGHVS and CDR2 is FNYEAQ. The CDR3 loop reads CASSSGTTGTQYF. In nucleotides, the CDR3 is TGTGCCAGCAGCTCCGGGACTACGGGCACGCAGTATTTT.

The V gene is TRBV28, the J gene TRBJ2-1, with D hard to call. The CDR3 sequence is 13 residues long. Deletions cut 2 bases from V and 6 bases from J, with 8 bases between. The germline V gene encodes CDR1 MDHEN and CDR2 SYDVKM. CDR3 DNA: TGTGCCAGCAGTTTAAACCAAATCAATGAGCAGTTCTTC. Protein product: CASSLNQINEQFF.

This clonotype was recorded at least ten times. V is TRBV6-2 or TRBV6-3 and J is TRBJ2-4; the match to TRBD2 covers 7 bases. The CDR3 loop spans 14 amino acids. Losses at the gene ends were 5 bases for V and 7 bases for J; bases not matched to a gene: 8. Germline loops: CDR1 MNHEY, CDR2 SVGEGT. CDR3 in amino acids: CASSKSGVHNIQYF. The CDR3 nucleotides are TGTGCCAGCAGTAAAAGCGGGGTTCACAACATTCAGTACTTC.

This clonotype was counted ten times or more. V gene TRBV6-2 or TRBV6-3 combines with J gene TRBJ1-2; 7 bases are a match to TRBD1. Looked up from germline, CDR1 is MNHEY and CDR2 is SVGEGT. The CDR3 spans 13 residues. J gave up 2 bases and V 9 bases, and 6 bases lay outside the gene matches. The CDR3 loop is CASDRDPNYGYTF. The DNA of the CDR3 is TGTGCCAGTGACAGGGACCCGAACTATGGCTACACCTTC.

In this sample, this clonotype turned up many times. The chain joins TRBV12-3 or TRBV12-4 to TRBJ1-2, with 12 bases matching TRBD1. The ends lost 4 bases at V and 1 base at J; junction bases unmatched: 4. The CDR3 loop spans 16 amino acids. CDR3 sequence (DNA): TGTGCCAGCAGTTCGGGACAGGGGGCTTTTAACTATGGCTACACCTTC. Its translation is CASSSGQGAFNYGYTF.